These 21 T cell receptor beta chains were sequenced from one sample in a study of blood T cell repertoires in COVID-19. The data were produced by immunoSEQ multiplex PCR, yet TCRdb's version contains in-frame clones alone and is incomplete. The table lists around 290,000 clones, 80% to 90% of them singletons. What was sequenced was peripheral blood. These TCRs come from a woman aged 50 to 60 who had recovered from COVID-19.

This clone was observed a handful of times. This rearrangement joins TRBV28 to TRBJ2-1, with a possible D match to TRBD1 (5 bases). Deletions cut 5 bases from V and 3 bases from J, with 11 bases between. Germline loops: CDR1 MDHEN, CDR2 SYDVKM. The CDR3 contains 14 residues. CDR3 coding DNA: TGTGCCAGCAGTCCGCCGGACAACTACAATGAGCAGTTCTTC. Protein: CASSPPDNYNEQFF. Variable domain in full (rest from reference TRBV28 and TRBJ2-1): DVKVTQSSRYLVKRTGEKVFLECVQDMDHENMFWYRQDPGLGLRLIYFSYDVKMKEKGDIPEGYSVSREKKERFSLILESASTNQTSMYLCASSPPDNYNEQFFGPGTRLTVL.

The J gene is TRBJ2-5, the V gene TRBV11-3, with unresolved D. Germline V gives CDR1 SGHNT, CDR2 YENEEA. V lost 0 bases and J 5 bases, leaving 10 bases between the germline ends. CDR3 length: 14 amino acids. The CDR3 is CASSLDPSRETQYF. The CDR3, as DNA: TGTGCCAGCAGCTTAGATCCCTCCCGGGAGACCCAGTACTTC. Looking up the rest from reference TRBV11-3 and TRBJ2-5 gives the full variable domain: EAGVVQSPRYKIIEKKQPVAFWCNPISGHNTLYWYLQNLGQGPELLIRYENEEAVDDSQLPKDRFSAERLKGVDSTLKIQPAELGDSAVYLCASSLDPSRETQYFGPGTRLLVL.

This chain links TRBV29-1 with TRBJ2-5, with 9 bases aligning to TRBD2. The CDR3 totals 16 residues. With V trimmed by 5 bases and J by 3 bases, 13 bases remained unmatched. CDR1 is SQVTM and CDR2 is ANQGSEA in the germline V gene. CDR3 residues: CSVLGGAGGKEETQYF. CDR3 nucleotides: TGCAGCGTTCTGGGGGGAGCGGGAGGCAAAGAAGAGACCCAGTACTTC. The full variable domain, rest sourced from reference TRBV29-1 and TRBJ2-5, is SAVISQKPSRDICQRGTSLTIQCQVDSQVTMMFWYRQQPGQSLTLIATANQGSEATYESGFVIDKFPISRPNLTFSTLTVSNMSPEDSSIYLCSVLGGAGGKEETQYFGPGTRLLVL.

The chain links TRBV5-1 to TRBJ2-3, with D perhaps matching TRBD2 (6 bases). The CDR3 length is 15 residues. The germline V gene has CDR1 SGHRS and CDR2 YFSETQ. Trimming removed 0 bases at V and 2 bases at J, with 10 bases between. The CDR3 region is CASSLGLAITDTQYF. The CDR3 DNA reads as TGCGCCAGCAGCTTGGGTCTAGCGATCACAGATACGCAGTATTTT.

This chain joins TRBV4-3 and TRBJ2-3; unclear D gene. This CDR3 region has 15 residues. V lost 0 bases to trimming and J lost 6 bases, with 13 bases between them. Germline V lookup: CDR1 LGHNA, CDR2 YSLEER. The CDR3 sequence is CASSQDRRDTDTQYF. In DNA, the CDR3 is TGCGCCAGCAGCCAAGATAGGCGTGACACGGATACGCAGTATTTT.

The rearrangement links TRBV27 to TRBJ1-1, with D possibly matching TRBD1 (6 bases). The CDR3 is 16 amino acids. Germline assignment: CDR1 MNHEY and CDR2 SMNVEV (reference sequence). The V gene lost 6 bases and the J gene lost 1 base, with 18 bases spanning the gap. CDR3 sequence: CASRSITGNWNTEAFF. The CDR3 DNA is TGTGCCAGCAGGTCCATAACAGGGAACTGGAACACTGAAGCTTTCTTT.

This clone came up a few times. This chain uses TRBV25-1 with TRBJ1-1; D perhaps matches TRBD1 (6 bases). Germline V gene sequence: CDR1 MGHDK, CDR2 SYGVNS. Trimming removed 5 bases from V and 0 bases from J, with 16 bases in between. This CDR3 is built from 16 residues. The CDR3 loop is CASSRSRTVMNTEAFF. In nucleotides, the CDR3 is TGTGCCAGCAGTAGGAGTAGGACAGTCATGAACACTGAAGCTTTCTTT.

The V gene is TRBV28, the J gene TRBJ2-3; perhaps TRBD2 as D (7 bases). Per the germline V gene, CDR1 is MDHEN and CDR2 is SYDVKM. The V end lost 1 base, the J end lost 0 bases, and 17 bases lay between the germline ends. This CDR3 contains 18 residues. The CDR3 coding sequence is TGTGCCAGCAGTTTATATGAGGGGGGGGGAACTAGCACAGATACGCAGTATTTT. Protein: CASSLYEGGGTSTDTQYF.

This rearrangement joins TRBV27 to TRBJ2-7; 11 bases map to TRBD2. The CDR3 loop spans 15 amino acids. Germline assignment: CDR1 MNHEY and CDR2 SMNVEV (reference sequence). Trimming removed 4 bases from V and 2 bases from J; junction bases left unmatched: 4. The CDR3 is CASSSGLAGTYEQYF. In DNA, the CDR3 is TGTGCCAGCAGTTCAGGACTAGCGGGCACCTACGAGCAGTACTTC.

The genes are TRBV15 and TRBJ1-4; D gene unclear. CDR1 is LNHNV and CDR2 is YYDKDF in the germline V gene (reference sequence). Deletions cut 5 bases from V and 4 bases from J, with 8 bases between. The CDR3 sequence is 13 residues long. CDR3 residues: CATSLDRNEKLFF. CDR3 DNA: TGTGCCACCAGCCTAGACCGTAATGAAAAACTGTTTTTT.

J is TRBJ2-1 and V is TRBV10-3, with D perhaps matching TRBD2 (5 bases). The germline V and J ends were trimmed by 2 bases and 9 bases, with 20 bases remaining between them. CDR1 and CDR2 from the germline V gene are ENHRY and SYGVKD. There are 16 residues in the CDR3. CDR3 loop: CAISERRAARSSEQFF. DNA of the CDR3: TGTGCCATCAGTGAGAGGCGAGCGGCTCGTAGCAGTGAGCAGTTCTTC.

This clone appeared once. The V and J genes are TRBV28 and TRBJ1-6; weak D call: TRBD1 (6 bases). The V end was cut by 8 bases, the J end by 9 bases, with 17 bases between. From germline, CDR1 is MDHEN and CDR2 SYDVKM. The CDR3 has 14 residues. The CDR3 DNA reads TGTGCCAGCTATACAGGGTCTGGGTTTTCACCCCTCCACTTT. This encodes CASYTGSGFSPLHF.

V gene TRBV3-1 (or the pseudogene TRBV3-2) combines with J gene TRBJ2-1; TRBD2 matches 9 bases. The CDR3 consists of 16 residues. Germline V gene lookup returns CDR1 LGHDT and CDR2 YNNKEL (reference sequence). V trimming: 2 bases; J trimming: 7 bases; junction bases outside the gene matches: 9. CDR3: CASSQLPGLAFNEQFF. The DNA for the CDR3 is TGTGCCAGCAGCCAACTACCGGGACTAGCATTTAATGAGCAGTTCTTC.

For the CDR3, the DNA is TGTGCCAGCAGACGCGGGACCAGTAGACGGAATGAGCAGTTCTTC. Amino acid sequence: CASRRGTSRRNEQFF. The chain couples TRBV2 to TRBJ2-1; weak D call: TRBD2 (6 bases). Trimming removed 6 bases from V and 7 bases from J, with 19 bases in between. Germline V CDR1 and CDR2: SNHLY, FYNNEI. This CDR3 region has 15 residues.

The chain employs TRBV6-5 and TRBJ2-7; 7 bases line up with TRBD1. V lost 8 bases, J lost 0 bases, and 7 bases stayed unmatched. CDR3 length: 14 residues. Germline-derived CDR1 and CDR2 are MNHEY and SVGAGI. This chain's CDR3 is CASSTGFSSYEQYF. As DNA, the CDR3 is TGTGCCAGCTCGACAGGGTTCAGCTCCTACGAGCAGTACTTC.

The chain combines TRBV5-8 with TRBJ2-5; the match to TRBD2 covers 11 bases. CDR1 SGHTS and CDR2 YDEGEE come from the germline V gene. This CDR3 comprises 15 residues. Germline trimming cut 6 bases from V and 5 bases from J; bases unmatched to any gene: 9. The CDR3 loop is CASTFWASGRETQYF. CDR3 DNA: TGTGCCAGCACCTTTTGGGCTAGCGGGAGGGAGACCCAGTACTTC.

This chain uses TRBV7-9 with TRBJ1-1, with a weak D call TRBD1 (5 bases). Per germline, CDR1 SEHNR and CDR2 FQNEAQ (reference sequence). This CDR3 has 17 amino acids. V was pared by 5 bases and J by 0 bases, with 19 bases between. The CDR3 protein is CASSAGTYSPLNTEAFF. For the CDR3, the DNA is TGTGCCAGCAGCGCCGGGACTTACTCGCCGCTGAACACTGAAGCTTTCTTT.

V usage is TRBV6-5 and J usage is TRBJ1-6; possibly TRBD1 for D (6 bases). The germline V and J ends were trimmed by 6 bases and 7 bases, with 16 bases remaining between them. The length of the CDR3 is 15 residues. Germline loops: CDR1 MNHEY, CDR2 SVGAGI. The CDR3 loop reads CASRPGQRPNSPLHF. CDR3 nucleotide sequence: TGTGCCAGCAGACCGGGACAAAGGCCCAATTCACCCCTCCACTTT.

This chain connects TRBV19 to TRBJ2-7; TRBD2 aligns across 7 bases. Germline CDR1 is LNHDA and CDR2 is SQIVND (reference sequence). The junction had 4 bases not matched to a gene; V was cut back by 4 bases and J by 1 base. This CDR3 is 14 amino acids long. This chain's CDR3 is CASSTSSGSYEQYF. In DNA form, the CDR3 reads TGTGCCAGTAGTACCTCTAGCGGATCCTACGAGCAGTACTTC.

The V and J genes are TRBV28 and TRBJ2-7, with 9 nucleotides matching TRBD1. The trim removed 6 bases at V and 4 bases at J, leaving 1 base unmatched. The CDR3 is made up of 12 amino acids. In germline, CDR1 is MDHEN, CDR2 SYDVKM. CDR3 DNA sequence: TGTGCCAGCAGCGGACAGGGGTACGAGCAGTACTTC. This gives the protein CASSGQGYEQYF.

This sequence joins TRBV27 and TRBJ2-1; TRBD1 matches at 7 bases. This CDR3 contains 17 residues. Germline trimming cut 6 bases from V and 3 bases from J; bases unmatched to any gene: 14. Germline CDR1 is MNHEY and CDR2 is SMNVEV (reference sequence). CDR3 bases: TGTGCCAGCAGCCGCTACCCCGGACAGGATAACTACAATGAGCAGTTCTTC. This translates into CASSRYPGQDNYNEQFF.